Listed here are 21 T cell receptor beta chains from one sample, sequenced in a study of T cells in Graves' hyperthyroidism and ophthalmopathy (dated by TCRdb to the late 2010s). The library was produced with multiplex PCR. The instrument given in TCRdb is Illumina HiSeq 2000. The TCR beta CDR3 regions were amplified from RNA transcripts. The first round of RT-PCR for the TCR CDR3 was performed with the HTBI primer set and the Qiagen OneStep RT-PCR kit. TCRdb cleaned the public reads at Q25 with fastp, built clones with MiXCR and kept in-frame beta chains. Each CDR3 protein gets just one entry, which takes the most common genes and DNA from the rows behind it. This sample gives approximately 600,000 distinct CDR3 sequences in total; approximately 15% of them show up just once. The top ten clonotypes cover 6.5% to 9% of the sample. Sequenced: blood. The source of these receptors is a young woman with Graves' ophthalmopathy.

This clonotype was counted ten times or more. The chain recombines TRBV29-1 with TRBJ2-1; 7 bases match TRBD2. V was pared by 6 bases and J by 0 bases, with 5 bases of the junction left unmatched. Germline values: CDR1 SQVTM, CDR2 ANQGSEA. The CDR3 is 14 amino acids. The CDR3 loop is CSVERGSSYNEQFF. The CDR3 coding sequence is TGCAGCGTGGAGCGGGGAAGCTCCTACAATGAGCAGTTCTTC.

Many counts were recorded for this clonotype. The CDR3 region is CASSSVTVSGSYEQYF. The CDR3 DNA follows: TGTGCCAGCAGCTCCGTTACGGTGTCCGGGTCCTACGAGCAGTACTTC. This chain joins TRBV7-9 and TRBJ2-7; no firm D call. V was shortened by 4 bases and J by 1 base, with 17 bases between the two germline ends. This CDR3 spans 16 amino acids. The germline gives CDR1 SEHNR, CDR2 FQNEAQ (reference sequence).

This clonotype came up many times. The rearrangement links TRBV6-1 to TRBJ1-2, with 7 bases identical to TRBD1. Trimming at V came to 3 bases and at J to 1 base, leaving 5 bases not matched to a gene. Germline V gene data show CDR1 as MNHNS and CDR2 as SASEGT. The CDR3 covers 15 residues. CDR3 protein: CASSERNRGNYGYTF. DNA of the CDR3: TGTGCCAGCAGTGAGCGGAACAGGGGTAACTATGGCTACACCTTC.

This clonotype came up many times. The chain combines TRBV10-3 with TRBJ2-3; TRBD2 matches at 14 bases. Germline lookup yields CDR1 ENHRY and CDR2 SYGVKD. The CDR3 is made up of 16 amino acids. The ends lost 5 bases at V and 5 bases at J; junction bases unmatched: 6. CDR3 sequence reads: CAISRTGTSGRDTQYF. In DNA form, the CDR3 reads TGTGCCATCAGTAGAACCGGGACTAGCGGGAGAGATACGCAGTATTTT.

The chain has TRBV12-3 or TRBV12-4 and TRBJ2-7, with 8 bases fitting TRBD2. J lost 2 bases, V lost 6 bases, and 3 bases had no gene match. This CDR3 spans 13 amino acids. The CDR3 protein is CASRTGGAYEQYF. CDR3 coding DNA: TGTGCCAGCAGAACCGGGGGGGCCTACGAGCAGTACTTC.

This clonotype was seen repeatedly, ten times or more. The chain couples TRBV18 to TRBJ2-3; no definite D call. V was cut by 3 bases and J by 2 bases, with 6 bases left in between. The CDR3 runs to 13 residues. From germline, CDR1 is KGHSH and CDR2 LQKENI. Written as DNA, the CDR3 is TGTGCCAGCTCACCCAACCCCACAGATACGCAGTATTTT. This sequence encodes CASSPNPTDTQYF.

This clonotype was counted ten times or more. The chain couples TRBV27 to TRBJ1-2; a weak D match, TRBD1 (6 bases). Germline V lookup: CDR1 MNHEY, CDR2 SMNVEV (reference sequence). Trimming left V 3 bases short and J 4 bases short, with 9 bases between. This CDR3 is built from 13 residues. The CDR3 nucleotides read TGTGCCAGCAGTTTCAGGGGCGGCTATGGCTACACCTTC. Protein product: CASSFRGGYGYTF.

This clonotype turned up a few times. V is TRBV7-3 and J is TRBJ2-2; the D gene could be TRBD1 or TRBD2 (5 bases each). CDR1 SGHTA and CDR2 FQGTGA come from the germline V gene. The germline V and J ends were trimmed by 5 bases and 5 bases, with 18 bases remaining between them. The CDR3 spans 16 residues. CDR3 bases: TGTGCCAGCAGCAGCGGCGCTTGGGGCCTTACCGGGGAGCTGTTTTTT. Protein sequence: CASSSGAWGLTGELFF.

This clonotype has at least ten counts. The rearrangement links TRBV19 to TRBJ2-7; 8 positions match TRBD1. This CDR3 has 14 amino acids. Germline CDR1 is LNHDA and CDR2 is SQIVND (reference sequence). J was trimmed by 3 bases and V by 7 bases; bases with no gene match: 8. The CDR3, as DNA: TGTGCCAGTAACCCAAGGACAGGGAGCTACGAGCAGTACTTC. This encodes CASNPRTGSYEQYF.

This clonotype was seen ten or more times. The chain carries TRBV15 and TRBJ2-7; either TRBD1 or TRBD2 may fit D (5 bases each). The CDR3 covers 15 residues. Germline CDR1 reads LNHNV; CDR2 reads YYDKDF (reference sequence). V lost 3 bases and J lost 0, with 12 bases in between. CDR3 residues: CATSSGASSSYEQYF. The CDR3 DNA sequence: TGTGCCACCAGCAGCGGGGCATCGAGCTCCTACGAGCAGTACTTC.

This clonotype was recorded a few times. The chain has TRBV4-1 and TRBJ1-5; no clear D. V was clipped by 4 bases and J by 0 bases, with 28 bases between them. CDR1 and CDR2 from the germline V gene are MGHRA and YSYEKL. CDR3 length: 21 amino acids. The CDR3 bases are TGCGCCAGCAGCCCAAAATCTGCGAGAACAGACTCATTTTATAGCAATCAGCCCCAGCATTTT. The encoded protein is CASSPKSARTDSFYSNQPQHF.

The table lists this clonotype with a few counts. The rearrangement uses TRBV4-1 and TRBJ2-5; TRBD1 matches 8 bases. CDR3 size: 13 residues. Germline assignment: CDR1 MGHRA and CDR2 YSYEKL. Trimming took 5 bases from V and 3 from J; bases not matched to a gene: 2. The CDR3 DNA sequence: TGCGCCAGCAGCAAACAGGGGGAAGAGACCCAGTACTTC. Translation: CASSKQGEETQYF.

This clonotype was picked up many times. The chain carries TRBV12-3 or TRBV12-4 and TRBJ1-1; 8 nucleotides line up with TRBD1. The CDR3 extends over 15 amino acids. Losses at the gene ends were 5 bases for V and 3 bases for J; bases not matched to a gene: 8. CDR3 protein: CASSAWTGMDTEAFF. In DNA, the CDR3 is TGTGCCAGCAGTGCATGGACAGGGATGGACACTGAAGCTTTCTTT.

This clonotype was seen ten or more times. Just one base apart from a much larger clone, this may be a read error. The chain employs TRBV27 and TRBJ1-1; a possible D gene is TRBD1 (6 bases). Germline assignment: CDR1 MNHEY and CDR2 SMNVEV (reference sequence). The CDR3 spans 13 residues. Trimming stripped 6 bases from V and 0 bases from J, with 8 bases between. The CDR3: CASSQGMNTEAFF. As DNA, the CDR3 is TGTGCCAGCAGCCAGGGGATGAACACTGAAGCTTTCTTT.

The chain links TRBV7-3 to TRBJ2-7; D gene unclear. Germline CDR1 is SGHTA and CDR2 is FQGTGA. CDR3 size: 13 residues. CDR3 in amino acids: CPTPRAYSYEQYF. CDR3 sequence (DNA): TGTCCGACACCCCGGGCCTACTCCTACGAGCAGTACTTC.

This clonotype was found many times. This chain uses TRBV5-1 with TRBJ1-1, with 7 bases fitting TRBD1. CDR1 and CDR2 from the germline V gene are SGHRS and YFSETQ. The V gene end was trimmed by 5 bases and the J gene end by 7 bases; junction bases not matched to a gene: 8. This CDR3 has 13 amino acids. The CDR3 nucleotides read TGCGCCAGCAGACCAGGGACAGTTGGTGAAGCTTTCTTT. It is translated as CASRPGTVGEAFF. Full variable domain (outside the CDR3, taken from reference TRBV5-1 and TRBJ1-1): KAGVTQTPRYLIKTRGQQVTLSCSPISGHRSVSWYQQTPGQGLQFLFEYFSETQRNKGNFPGRFSGRQFSNSRSEMNVSTLELGDSALYLCASRPGTVGEAFFGQGTRLTVV.

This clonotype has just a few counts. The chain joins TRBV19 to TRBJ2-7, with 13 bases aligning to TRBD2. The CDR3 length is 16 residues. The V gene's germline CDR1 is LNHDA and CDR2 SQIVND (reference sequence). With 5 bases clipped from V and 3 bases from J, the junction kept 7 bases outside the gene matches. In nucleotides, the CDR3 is TGTGCCAGTAGTTCAAGGACTAGCGGGAGACTCTACGAGCAGTACTTC. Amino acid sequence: CASSSRTSGRLYEQYF.

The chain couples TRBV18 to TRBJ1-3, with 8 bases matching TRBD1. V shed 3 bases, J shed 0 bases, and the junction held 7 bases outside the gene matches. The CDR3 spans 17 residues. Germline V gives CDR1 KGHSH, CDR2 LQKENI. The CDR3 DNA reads TGTGCCAGCTCACCGCGGGGACAGGCGACCTCTGGAAACACCATATATTTT. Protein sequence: CASSPRGQATSGNTIYF.

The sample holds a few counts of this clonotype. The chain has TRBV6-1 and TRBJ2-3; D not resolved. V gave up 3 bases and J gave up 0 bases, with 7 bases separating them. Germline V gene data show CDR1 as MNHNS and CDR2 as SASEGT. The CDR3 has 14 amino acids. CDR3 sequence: CASSEGKSTDTQYF. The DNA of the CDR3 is TGTGCCAGCAGTGAGGGTAAAAGCACAGATACGCAGTATTTT.

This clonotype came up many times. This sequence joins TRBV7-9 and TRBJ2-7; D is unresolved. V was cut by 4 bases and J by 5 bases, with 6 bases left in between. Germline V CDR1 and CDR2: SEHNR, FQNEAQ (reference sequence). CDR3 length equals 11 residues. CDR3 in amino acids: CASSSSDEQYF. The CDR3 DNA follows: TGTGCCAGCAGCTCATCAGACGAGCAGTACTTC.

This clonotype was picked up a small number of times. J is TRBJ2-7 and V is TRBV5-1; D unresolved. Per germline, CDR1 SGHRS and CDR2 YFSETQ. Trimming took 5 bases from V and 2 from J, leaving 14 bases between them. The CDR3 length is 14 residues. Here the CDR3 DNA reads TGCGCCAGCAGTTTACCGACTGAAACCTACGAGCAGTACTTC. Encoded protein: CASSLPTETYEQYF. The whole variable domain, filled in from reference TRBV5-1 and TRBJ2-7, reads KAGVTQTPRYLIKTRGQQVTLSCSPISGHRSVSWYQQTPGQGLQFLFEYFSETQRNKGNFPGRFSGRQFSNSRSEMNVSTLELGDSALYLCASSLPTETYEQYFGPGTRLTVT.